The 13 T cell receptor beta chains below come from one sample, sequenced in a study of beta chain features in type 1 diabetes. cDNA synthesis used the whole RNA isolate, giving expressed TCRB sequences. Method: immunoSEQ multiplex PCR; TCRdb's copy keeps in-frame clones and lacks some. The table shows 350,000 to 450,000 clones, with approximately 13% occurring only once. Sequencing input: naive CD4+ T cells from blood. The source of these receptors is a young man in good health.

About this clone itself: Other DNA sequences from this sample encode an identical CDR3 as well. The chain joins TRBV30 to TRBJ2-1, with D possibly TRBD2 on 6 matching bases. CDR3 length equals 14 residues. Deletions cut 3 bases from V and 0 bases from J, with 9 bases between. CDR1 is GTSNPN and CDR2 is SVGIG in the germline V gene (reference sequence). CDR3 loop: CAWSSGSSYNEQFF. The CDR3 coding sequence is TGTGCCTGGAGCTCCGGGAGCTCCTACAATGAGCAGTTCTTC.

The chain recombines TRBV29-1 with TRBJ1-1, with no clear D. The V gene's germline CDR1 is SQVTM and CDR2 ANQGSEA. CDR3 length equals 8 residues. V was clipped by 3 bases and J by 8 bases, with 1 base between them. Written as DNA, the CDR3 is TGCAGCGTTGAGGAAGCTTTCTTT. Translation: CSVEEAFF.

The rearrangement uses TRBV23-1 and TRBJ2-1; 8 nucleotides line up with TRBD2. TRBV23-1 is an ORF for which the function is uncertain. The junction had 11 bases not matched to a gene; V was cut back by 2 bases and J by 5 bases. This CDR3 spans 17 amino acids. CDR3 amino acids: CASSQPQVAGTDNEQFF. The CDR3 bases are TGCGCCAGCAGTCAACCCCAAGTAGCGGGAACCGACAATGAGCAGTTCTTC.

This chain uses TRBV6-7 with TRBJ1-6; weak D call: TRBD1 (5 bases). TRBV6-7 falls under the ORF class, with uncertain function. The CDR3 extends over 13 amino acids. Trimming cost V 11 bases and J 7 bases, with 15 bases left between them. The CDR3 reads CAGGGGDNSPLHF. The DNA for the CDR3 is TGTGCCGGAGGTGGGGGAGACAATTCACCCCTCCACTTT.

The chain's CDR3 is CSVDGKNTGELFF. CDR3 bases: TGCAGCGTTGATGGGAAGAACACCGGGGAGCTGTTTTTT. The chain recombines TRBV29-1 with TRBJ2-2; D unresolved. CDR3 length: 13 residues. Germline CDR1 is SQVTM and CDR2 is ANQGSEA. Trimming left V 3 bases short and J 1 base short, with 6 bases between.

This clone was seen only a few times. The CDR3, as DNA: TGCGCCAGCAGCAACCTACCAGATACGCAGTATTTT. Protein product: CASSNLPDTQYF. This sequence joins TRBV5-1 and TRBJ2-3, with D unclear. The CDR3 totals 12 residues. Germline V gives CDR1 SGHRS, CDR2 YFSETQ. The V end was cut by 4 bases, the J end by 4 bases, with 7 bases between.

The chain has TRBV4-3 and TRBJ2-1; D remains ambiguous. V dropped 5 bases and J dropped 0 bases, with 14 bases sitting between them. The CDR3 runs to 16 residues. Per the germline V gene, CDR1 is LGHNA and CDR2 is YSLEER. The chain's CDR3 is CASSYQLPSSYNEQFF. The CDR3, as DNA: TGCGCCAGCAGCTACCAATTACCTAGCTCCTACAATGAGCAGTTCTTC.

This chain uses TRBV7-6 with TRBJ1-1; D remains ambiguous. The CDR3 is 13 amino acids. The V gene's germline CDR1 is SGHVS and CDR2 FNYEAQ. The V end was cut by 2 bases, the J end by 4 bases, with 8 bases between. The CDR3 DNA reads TGTGCCAGCAGCTTATCCACAGCCACTGAAGCTTTCTTT. Protein: CASSLSTATEAFF.

This clone was observed a handful of times. The J gene is TRBJ2-7, the V gene TRBV6-6; no reliable D call. The CDR3 is 14 amino acids. CDR1 is MNHNY, CDR2 SVGAGI, per germline (reference sequence). V gave up 5 bases and J gave up 0 bases, with 11 bases separating them. The CDR3 nucleotides are TGTGCCAGCAGTCCCACGGTTTCCTCCTACGAGCAGTACGTC. Translated, it gives CASSPTVSSYEQYV.

The V gene is TRBV6-6, the J gene TRBJ2-4; 7 nucleotides match TRBD1. The junction had 2 bases not matched to a gene; V was cut back by 6 bases and J by 0 bases. The germline gives CDR1 MNHNY, CDR2 SVGAGI (reference sequence). The CDR3 spans 14 residues. CDR3 region: CASRTGLAKNIQYF. The CDR3 nucleotides are TGTGCCAGCAGGACAGGGCTAGCCAAAAACATTCAGTACTTC.

This clone was detected a few times. This chain joins TRBV28 and TRBJ2-7, with D hard to call. CDR1 and CDR2 from the germline V gene are MDHEN and SYDVKM. This CDR3 has 12 residues. V lost 4 bases and J 5 bases, leaving 9 bases between the germline ends. Here the CDR3 reads CASSSPGHEQYV. CDR3 sequence (DNA): TGTGCCAGCAGTTCTCCTGGCCACGAGCAGTACGTC.

This clone was picked up a small number of times. The chain has TRBV4-1 and TRBJ2-5; TRBD1 might be the D (7 bases). The CDR3 covers 15 residues. Trimming removed 5 bases at V and 2 bases at J, with 15 bases between. Looked up from germline, CDR1 is MGHRA and CDR2 is YSYEKL. The CDR3 loop reads CASSFRGTEQETQYF. The CDR3 DNA sequence: TGCGCCAGCAGCTTCCGCGGGACAGAGCAAGAGACCCAGTACTTC.

This clone was detected only a few times. V usage is TRBV25-1 and J usage is TRBJ2-2; 7 bases are shared with TRBD2. V dropped 2 bases and J dropped 0; count of bases not matched to a gene: 0. In germline, CDR1 is MGHDK, CDR2 SYGVNS. The CDR3 extends over 15 amino acids. CDR3 DNA: TGTGCCAGCAGTGAAGGACTAGCGAACACCGGGGAGCTGTTTTTT. Protein product: CASSEGLANTGELFF.